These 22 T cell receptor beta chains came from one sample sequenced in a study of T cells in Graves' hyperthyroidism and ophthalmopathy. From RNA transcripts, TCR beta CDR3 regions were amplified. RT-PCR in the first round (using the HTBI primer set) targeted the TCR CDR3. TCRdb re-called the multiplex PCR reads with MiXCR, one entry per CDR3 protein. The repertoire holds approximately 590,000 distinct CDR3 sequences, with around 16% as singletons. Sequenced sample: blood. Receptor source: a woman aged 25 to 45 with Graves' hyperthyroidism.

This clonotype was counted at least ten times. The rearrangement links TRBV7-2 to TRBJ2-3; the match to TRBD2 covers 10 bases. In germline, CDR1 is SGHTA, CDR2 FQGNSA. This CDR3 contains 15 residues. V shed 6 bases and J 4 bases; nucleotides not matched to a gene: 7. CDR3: CASRKREGHSDTQYF. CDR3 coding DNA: TGTGCCAGCAGGAAGCGGGAGGGCCATTCAGATACGCAGTATTTT.

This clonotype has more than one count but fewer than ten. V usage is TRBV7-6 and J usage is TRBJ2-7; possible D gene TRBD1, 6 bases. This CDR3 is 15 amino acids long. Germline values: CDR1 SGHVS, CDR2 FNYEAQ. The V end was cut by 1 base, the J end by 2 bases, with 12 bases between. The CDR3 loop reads CASSLGTAPTYEQYF. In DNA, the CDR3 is TGTGCCAGCAGCTTAGGGACAGCGCCCACCTACGAGCAGTACTTC. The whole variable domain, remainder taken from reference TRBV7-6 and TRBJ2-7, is GAGVSQSPRYKVTKRGQDVALRCDPISGHVSLYWYRQALGQGPEFLTYFNYEAQQDKSGLPNDRFSAERPEGSISTLTIQRTEQRDSAMYRCASSLGTAPTYEQYFGPGTRLTVT.

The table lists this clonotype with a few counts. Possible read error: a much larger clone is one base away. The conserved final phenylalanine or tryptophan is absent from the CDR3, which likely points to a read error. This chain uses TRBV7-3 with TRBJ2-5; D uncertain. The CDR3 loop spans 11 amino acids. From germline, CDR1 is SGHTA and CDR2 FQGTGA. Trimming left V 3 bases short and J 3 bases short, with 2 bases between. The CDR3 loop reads CASSFKETQYL. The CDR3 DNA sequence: TGTGCCAGCAGCTTCAAAGAGACCCAGTACCTC.

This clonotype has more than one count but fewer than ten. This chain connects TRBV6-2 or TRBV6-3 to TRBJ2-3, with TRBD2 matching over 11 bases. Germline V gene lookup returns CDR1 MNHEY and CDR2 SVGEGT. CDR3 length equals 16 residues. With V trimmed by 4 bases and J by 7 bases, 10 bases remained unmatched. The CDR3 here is CASSLIAGGPTHTQYF. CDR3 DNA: TGTGCCAGCAGTTTAATAGCGGGAGGGCCTACACATACGCAGTATTTT.

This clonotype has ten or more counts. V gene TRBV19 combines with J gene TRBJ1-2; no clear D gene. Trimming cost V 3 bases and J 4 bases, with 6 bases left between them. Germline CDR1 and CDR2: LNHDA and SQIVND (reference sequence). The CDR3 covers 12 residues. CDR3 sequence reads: CASSIDAYGYTF. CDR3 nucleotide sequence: TGTGCCAGTAGTATTGATGCCTATGGCTACACCTTC.

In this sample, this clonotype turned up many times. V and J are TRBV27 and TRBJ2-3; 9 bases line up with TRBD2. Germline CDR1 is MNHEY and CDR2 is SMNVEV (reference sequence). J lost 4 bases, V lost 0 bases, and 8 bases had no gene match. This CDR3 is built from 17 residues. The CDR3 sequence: CASSLSAGGPLPDTQYF. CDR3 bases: TGTGCCAGCAGTTTATCTGCGGGAGGGCCTCTCCCAGATACGCAGTATTTT.

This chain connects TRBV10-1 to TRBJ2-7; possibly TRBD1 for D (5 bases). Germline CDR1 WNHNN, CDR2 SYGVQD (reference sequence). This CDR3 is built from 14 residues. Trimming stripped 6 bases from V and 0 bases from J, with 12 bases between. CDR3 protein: CASSMDTNSYEQYF. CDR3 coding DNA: TGCGCCAGCAGCATGGACACAAACTCCTACGAGCAGTACTTC.

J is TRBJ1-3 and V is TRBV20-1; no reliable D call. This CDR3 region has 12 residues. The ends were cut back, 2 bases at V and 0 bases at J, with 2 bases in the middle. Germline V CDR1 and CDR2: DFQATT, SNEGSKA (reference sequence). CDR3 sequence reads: CSARYSGNTIYF. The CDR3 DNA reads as TGCAGTGCTAGATACTCTGGAAACACCATATATTTT.

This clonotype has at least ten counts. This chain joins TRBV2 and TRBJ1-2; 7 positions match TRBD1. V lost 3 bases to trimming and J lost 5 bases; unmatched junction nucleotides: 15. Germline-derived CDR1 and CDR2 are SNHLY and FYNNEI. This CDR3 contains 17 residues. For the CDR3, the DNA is TGTGCCAGCAGTGAGGGACATAGGGGGCCTTGGATGTATGGCTACACCTTC. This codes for CASSEGHRGPWMYGYTF.

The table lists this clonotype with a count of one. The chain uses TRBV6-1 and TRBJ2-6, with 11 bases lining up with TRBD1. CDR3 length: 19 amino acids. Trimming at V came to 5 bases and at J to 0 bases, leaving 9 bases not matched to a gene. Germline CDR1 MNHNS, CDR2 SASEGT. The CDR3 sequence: CASSPRTGTGGSGANVLTF. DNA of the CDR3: TGTGCCAGCAGTCCTCGGACCGGGACAGGGGGCTCTGGGGCCAACGTCCTGACTTTC.

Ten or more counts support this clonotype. CDR3 in amino acids: CASIGLIYEQYF. The CDR3 DNA sequence: TGTGCCAGCATAGGGCTGATCTACGAGCAGTACTTC. The chain links TRBV2 to TRBJ2-7; unclear D gene. The V end lost 7 bases, the J end lost 3 bases, and 10 bases lay between the germline ends. The CDR3 is 12 residues long. CDR1 SNHLY and CDR2 FYNNEI come from the germline V gene.

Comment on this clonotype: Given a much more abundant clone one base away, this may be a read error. Here the CDR3 reads CATSDASGRGQETQYF. In DNA form, the CDR3 reads TGTGCCACCAGTGACGCTAGCGGGAGGGGCCAAGAGACCCAGTACTTC. The chain uses TRBV24-1 and TRBJ2-5; 12 bases are a match to TRBD2. J lost 1 base, V lost 4 bases, and 3 bases had no gene match. This CDR3 comprises 16 residues. The germline V gene encodes CDR1 KGHDR and CDR2 SFDVKD.

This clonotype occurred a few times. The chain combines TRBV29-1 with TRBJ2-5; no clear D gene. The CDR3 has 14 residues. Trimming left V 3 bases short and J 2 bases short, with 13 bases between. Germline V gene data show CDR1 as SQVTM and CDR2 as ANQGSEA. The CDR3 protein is CSVDVGDIQETQYF. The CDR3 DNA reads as TGCAGCGTTGATGTTGGAGACATACAAGAGACCCAGTACTTC.

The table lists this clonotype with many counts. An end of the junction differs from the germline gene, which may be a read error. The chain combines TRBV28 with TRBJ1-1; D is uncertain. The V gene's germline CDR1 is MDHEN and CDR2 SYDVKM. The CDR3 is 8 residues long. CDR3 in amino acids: CATSEAFF. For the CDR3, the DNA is TGTGCCACCAGTGAAGCTTTCTTT.

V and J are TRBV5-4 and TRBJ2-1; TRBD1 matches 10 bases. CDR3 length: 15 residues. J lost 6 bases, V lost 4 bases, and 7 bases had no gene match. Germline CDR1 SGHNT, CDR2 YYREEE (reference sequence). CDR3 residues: CASSPGTGVRNEQFF. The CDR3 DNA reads TGTGCCAGCAGCCCGGGGACAGGGGTCCGCAATGAGCAGTTCTTC.

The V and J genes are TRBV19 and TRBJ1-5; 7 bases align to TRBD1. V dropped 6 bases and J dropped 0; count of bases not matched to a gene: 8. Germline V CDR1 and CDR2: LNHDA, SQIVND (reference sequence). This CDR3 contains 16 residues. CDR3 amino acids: CASRLLRTGSNQPQHF. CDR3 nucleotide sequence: TGTGCCAGTAGATTACTCCGGACAGGTAGCAATCAGCCCCAGCATTTT.

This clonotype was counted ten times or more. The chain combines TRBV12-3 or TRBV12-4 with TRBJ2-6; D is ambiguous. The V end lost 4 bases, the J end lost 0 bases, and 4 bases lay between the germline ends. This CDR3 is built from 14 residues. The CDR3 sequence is CASSSSSGANVLTF. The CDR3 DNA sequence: TGTGCCAGCAGTTCCTCCTCTGGGGCCAACGTCCTGACTTTC.

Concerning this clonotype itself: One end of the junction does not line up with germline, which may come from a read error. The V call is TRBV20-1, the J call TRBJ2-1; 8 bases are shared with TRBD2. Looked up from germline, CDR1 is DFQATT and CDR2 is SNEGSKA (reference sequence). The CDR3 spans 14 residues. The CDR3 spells CSAYSGASYNERFF. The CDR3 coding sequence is TGCAGTGCTTATAGCGGGGCCTCCTACAATGAGCGGTTCTTC.

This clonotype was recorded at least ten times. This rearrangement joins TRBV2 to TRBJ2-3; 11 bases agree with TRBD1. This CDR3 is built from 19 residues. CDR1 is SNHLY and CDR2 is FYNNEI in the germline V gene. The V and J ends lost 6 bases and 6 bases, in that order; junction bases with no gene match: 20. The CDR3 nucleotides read TGTGCCAGCAGACGCCCGGGACAGGGGGTTCCATCTCCGAAGGATACGCAGTATTTT. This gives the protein CASRRPGQGVPSPKDTQYF. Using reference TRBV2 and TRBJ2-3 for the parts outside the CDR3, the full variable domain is EPEVTQTPSHQVTQMGQEVILRCVPISNHLYFYWYRQILGQKVEFLVSFYNNEISEKSEIFDDQFSVERPDGSNFTLKIRSTKLEDSAMYFCASRRPGQGVPSPKDTQYFGPGTRLTVL.

The CDR3 nucleotides are TGTGCCAGCAGTTACGGACTAGCGGGAGCCAACGAGCAGTACTTC. Translation gives CASSYGLAGANEQYF. This chain joins TRBV6-5 and TRBJ2-7, with TRBD2 matching 13 bases. The CDR3 covers 15 residues. V dropped 2 bases and J dropped 5; count of bases not matched to a gene: 3. Germline-derived CDR1 and CDR2 are MNHEY and SVGAGI.

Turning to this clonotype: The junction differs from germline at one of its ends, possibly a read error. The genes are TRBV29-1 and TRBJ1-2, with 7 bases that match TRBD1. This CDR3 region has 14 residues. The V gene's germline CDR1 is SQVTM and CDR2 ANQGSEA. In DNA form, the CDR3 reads TGCGGCGTTGATGCAGCCGGACAGGATAAAGGCTACACCTTC. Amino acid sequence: CGVDAAGQDKGYTF.

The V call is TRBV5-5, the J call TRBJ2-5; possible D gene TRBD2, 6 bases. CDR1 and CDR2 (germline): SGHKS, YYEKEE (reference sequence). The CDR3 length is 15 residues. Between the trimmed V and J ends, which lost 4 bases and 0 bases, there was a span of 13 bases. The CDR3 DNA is TGTGCCAGCAGCCCGACGGGGAGGTACCAAGAGACCCAGTACTTC. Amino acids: CASSPTGRYQETQYF.